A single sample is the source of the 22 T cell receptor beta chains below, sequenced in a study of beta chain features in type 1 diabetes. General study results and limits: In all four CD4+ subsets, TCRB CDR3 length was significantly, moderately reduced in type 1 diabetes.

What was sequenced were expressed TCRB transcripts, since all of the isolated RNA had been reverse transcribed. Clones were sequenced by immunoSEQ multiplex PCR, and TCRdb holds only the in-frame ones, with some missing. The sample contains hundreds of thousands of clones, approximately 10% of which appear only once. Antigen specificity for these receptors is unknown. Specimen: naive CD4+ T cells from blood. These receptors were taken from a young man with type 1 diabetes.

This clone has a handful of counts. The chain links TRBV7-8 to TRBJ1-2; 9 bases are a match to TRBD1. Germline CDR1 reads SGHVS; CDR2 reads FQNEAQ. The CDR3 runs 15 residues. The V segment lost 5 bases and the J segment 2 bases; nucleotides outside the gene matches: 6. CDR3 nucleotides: TGTGCCAGCAGCCCTCGGACAGGGGCAAACTATGGCTACACCTTC. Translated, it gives CASSPRTGANYGYTF.

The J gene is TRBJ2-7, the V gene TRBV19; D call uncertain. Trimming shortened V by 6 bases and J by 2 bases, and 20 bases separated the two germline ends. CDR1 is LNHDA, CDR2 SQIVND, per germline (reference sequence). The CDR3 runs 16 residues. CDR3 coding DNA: TGTGCCAGTAGGCCGAAGCCGGGTCCTTCAACCTACGAGCAGTACTTC. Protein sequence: CASRPKPGPSTYEQYF. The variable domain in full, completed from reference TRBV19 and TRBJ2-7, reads DGGITQSPKYLFRKEGQNVTLSCEQNLNHDAMYWYRQDPGQGLRLIYYSQIVNDFQKGDIAEGYSVSREKKESFPLTVTSAQKNPTAFYLCASRPKPGPSTYEQYFGPGTRLTVT.

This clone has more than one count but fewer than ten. In DNA form, the CDR3 reads TGCGCCAGCAGCTTGACGGGGATAGAGACCCAGTACTTC. Encoded protein: CASSLTGIETQYF. The chain has TRBV5-1 and TRBJ2-5, with a possible D match to TRBD2 (5 bases). The CDR3 loop spans 13 amino acids. Between the trimmed V and J ends, which lost 1 base and 4 bases, there was a span of 8 bases. Germline loops: CDR1 SGHRS, CDR2 YFSETQ.

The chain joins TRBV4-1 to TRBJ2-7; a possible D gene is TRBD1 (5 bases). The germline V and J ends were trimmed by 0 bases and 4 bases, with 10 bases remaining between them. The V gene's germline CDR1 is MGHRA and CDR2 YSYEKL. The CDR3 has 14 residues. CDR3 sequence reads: CASSQDGALYEQYF. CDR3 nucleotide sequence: TGCGCCAGCAGCCAAGATGGGGCCTTGTACGAGCAGTACTTC.

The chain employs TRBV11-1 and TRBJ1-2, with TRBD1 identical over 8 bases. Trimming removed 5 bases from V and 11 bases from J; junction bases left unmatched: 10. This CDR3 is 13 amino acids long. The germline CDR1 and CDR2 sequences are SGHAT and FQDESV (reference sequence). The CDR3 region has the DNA TGTGCCAGCAGCCCGGCCCGACAGGGGAGGTACACCTTC. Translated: CASSPARQGRYTF.

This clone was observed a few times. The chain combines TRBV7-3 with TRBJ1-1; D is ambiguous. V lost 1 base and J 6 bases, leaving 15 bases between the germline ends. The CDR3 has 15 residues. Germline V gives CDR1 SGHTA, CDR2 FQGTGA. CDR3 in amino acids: CASSLNPVAASEAFF. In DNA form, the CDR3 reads TGTGCCAGCAGCTTAAACCCCGTCGCTGCGTCTGAAGCTTTCTTT.

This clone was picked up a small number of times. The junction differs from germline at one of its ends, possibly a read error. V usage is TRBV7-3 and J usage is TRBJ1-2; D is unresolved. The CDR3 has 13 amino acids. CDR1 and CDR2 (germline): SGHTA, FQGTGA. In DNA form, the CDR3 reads TGTGCCAGCAGCCAGAACCCGGGAGGGCCTGAAGGCTTC. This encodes CASSQNPGGPEGF.

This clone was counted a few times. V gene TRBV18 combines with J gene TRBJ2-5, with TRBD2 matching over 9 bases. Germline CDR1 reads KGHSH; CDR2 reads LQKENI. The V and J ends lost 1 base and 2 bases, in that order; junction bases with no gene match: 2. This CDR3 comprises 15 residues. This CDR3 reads CASSPRLAEQETQYF. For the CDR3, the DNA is TGTGCCAGCTCACCACGACTAGCGGAACAAGAGACCCAGTACTTC.

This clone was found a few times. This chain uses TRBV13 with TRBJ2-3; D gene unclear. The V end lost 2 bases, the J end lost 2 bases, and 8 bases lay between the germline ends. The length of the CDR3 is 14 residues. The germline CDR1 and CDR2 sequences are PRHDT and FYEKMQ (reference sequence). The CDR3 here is CASSLLRYTDTQYF. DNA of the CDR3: TGTGCCAGCAGCTTATTGCGGTACACAGATACGCAGTATTTT.

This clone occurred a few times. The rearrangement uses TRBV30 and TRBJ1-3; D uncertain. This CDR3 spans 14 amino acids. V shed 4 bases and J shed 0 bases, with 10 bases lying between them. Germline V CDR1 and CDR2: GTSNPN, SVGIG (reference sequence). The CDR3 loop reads CAWNLGSSGNTIYF. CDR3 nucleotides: TGTGCCTGGAACCTGGGGAGCTCTGGAAACACCATATATTTT.

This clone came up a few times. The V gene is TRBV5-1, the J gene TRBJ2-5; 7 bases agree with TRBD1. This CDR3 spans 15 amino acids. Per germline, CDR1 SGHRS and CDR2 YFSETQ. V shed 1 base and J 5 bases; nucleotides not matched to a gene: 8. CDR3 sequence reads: CASSLMAGGRETQYF. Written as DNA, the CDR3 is TGCGCCAGCAGCTTGATGGCAGGGGGTCGGGAGACCCAGTACTTC.

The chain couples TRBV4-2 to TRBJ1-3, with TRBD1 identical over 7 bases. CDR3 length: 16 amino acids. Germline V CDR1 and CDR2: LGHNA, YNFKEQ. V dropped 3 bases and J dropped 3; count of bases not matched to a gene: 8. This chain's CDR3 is CASSQGQRSRGNTIYF. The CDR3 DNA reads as TGTGCCAGCAGCCAGGGACAGAGGAGCCGTGGAAACACCATATATTTT.

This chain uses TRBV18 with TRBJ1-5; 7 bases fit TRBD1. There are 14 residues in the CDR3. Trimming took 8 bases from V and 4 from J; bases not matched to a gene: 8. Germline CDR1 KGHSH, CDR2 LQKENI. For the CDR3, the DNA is TGTGCCAGCGCCGCAGGGGGACTTAATCAGCCCCAGCATTTT. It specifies CASAAGGLNQPQHF. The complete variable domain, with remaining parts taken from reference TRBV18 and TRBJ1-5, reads NAGVMQNPRHLVRRRGQEARLRCSPMKGHSHVYWYRQLPEEGLKFMVYLQKENIIDESGMPKERFSAEFPKEGPSILRIQQVVRGDSAAYFCASAAGGLNQPQHFGDGTRLSIL.

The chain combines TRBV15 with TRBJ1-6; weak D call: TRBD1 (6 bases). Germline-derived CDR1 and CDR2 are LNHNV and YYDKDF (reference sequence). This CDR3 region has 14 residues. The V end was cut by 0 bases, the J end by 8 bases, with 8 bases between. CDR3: CATSREQGDSPLHF. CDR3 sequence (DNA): TGTGCCACCAGCAGAGAACAGGGCGATTCACCCCTCCACTTT.

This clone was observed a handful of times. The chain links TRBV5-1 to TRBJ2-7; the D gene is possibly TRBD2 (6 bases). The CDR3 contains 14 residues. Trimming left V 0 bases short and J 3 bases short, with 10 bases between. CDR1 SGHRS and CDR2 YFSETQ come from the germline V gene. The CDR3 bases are TGCGCCAGCAGCTTGGGGGACTCTTTCTACGAGCAGTACTTC. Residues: CASSLGDSFYEQYF.

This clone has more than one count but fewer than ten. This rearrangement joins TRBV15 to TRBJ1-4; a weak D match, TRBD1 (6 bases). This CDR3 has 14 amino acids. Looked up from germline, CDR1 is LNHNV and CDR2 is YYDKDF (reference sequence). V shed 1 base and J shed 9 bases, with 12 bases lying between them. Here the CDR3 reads CATSRGSGVQKLFF. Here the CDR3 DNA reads TGTGCCACCAGCAGAGGTTCAGGGGTGCAAAAACTGTTTTTT. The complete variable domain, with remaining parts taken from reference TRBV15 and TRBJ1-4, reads DAMVIQNPRYQVTQFGKPVTLSCSQTLNHNVMYWYQQKSSQAPKLLFHYYDKDFNNEADTPDNFQSRRPNTSFCFLDIRSPGLGDTAMYLCATSRGSGVQKLFFGSGTQLSVL.

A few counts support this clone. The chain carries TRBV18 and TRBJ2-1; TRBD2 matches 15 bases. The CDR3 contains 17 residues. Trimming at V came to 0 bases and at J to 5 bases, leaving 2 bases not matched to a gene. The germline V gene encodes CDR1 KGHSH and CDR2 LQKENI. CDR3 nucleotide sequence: TGTGCCAGCTCACCACCGGGACTAGCGGGGGGAAACAATGAGCAGTTCTTC. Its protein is CASSPPGLAGGNNEQFF.

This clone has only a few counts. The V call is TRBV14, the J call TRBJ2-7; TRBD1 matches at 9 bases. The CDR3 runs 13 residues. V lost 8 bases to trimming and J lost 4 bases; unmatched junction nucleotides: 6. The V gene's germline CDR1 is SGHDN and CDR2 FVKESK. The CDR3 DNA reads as TGTGCCAGCCTTACAGGGGGCCGGTACGAGCAGTACTTC. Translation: CASLTGGRYEQYF.

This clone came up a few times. CDR3 coding DNA: TGTGCCAGCAGCCAGTCGGGGAACTATGGCTACACCTTC. This sequence encodes CASSQSGNYGYTF. This sequence joins TRBV7-9 and TRBJ1-2; D ambiguous. Germline-derived CDR1 and CDR2 are SEHNR and FQNEAQ (reference sequence). V was clipped by 5 bases and J by 2 bases, with 9 bases between them. This CDR3 contains 13 residues.

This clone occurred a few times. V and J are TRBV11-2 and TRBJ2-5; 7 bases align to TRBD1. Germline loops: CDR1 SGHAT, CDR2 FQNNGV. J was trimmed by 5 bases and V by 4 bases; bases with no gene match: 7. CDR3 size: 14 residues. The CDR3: CASSSGGLGETQYF. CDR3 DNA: TGTGCCAGCAGCTCAGGGGGATTGGGGGAGACCCAGTACTTC.

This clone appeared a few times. The chain's CDR3 is CASSSPRGVTEETQYF. Here the CDR3 DNA reads TGTGCCAGCAGCTCCCCCCGGGGTGTAACCGAAGAGACCCAGTACTTC. The chain couples TRBV7-9 to TRBJ2-5, with a possible D match to TRBD2 (5 bases). The V and J ends lost 4 bases and 3 bases respectively, with 18 bases between them. The germline CDR1 and CDR2 sequences are SEHNR and FQNEAQ (reference sequence). CDR3 length: 16 amino acids.

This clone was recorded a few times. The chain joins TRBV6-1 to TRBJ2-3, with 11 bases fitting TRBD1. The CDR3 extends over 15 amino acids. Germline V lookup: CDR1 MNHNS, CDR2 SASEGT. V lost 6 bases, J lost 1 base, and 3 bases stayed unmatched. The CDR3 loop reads CASSRDRGGTDTQYF. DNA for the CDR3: TGTGCCAGCAGCAGGGACAGGGGGGGCACAGATACGCAGTATTTT.